The 10 T cell receptor beta chains listed next were all sequenced from one sample in a study of OX40 agonist ivuxolimab in advanced cancers. Here immunoSEQ multiplex PCR was the method, and the copy in TCRdb shows in-frame clones only, minus some. Among about 81,000 clones listed, 75% to 90% were seen once. Sequenced here: CD4+ or CD8+ T cells sorted from blood, sampled in a trial of the OX40 agonist ivuxolimab. The receptors shown here come from an adult with an advanced solid tumor such as melanoma, head and neck, liver or kidney cancer.

This chain connects TRBV2 to TRBJ2-7; TRBD2 matches at 8 bases. The CDR3 length is 14 residues. V shed 6 bases, J shed 7 bases, and the junction held 11 bases outside the gene matches. Germline assignment: CDR1 SNHLY and CDR2 FYNNEI. The CDR3 sequence: CASRGGTRPMEQYF. CDR3 nucleotides: TGTGCCAGCAGAGGAGGGACTAGGCCTATGGAGCAGTACTTC.

V gene TRBV20-1 combines with J gene TRBJ2-4; 7 bases fit TRBD1. The germline CDR1 and CDR2 sequences are DFQATT and SNEGSKA (reference sequence). This CDR3 is 11 amino acids long. V shed 7 bases and J 7 bases; nucleotides not matched to a gene: 4. The CDR3 DNA follows: TGCAGTGGACAGGGTTCGAACATTCAGTACTTC. Protein: CSGQGSNIQYF.

The gene calls are TRBV6-6 and TRBJ2-5; D possibly uses TRBD1 or TRBD2 (6 bases each). The CDR3 runs to 14 residues. Trimming left V 6 bases short and J 5 bases short, with 16 bases between. CDR1 is MNHNY, CDR2 SVGAGI, per germline (reference sequence). The CDR3 bases are TGTGCCAGCAGGGGGGGCAGCGTGAGGGAGACCCAGTACTTC. Its protein is CASRGGSVRETQYF.

This clone appeared a single time. As DNA, the CDR3 is TGTGCCAGCAGCCTAGGGGACGGTGATACCGGGGAGCTGTTTTTT. It codes for CASSLGDGDTGELFF. The V call is TRBV4-2, the J call TRBJ2-2, with D possibly being TRBD1 or TRBD2 (5 bases each). The CDR3 extends over 15 amino acids. Germline assignment: CDR1 LGHNA and CDR2 YNFKEQ. V lost 4 bases and J lost 5, with 14 bases in between.

This clone came up once. V and J are TRBV6-6 and TRBJ2-3, with D maybe TRBD1 (6 bases). The CDR3 sequence is 14 residues long. V lost 6 bases, J lost 0 bases, and 10 bases lay in between. CDR1 is MNHNY and CDR2 is SVGAGI in the germline V gene (reference sequence). CDR3 nucleotides: TGTGCCAGCAGCGACAGGACTAGCACAGATACGCAGTATTTT. Protein product: CASSDRTSTDTQYF.

This chain connects TRBV19 to TRBJ2-4, with D perhaps being TRBD1 or TRBD2 (5 bases each). Germline V gene sequence: CDR1 LNHDA, CDR2 SQIVND (reference sequence). V was clipped by 6 bases and J by 2 bases, with 20 bases between them. This CDR3 is 17 amino acids long. The CDR3 spells CASRSGGQGRTKNIQYF. CDR3 nucleotides: TGTGCCAGTAGATCGGGCGGGCAGGGTAGGACCAAAAACATTCAGTACTTC.

The chain uses TRBV7-6 and TRBJ1-1, with 11 bases lining up with TRBD1. The CDR3 consists of 15 residues. Looked up from germline, CDR1 is SGHVS and CDR2 is FNYEAQ. With 1 base clipped from V and 5 bases from J, the junction kept 3 bases outside the gene matches. CDR3 amino acids: CASSLEGQGGTEAFF. In DNA, the CDR3 is TGTGCCAGCAGCTTAGAGGGACAGGGGGGTACTGAAGCTTTCTTT.

The chain uses TRBV6-5 and TRBJ2-3; D gene ambiguous. V lost 6 bases and J lost 2, with 12 bases in between. Germline values: CDR1 MNHEY, CDR2 SVGAGI. This CDR3 contains 14 residues. CDR3 amino acids: CASSWTGSTDTQYF. CDR3 bases: TGTGCCAGCAGCTGGACCGGCTCCACAGATACGCAGTATTTT.

The V gene is TRBV4-3, the J gene TRBJ2-1, with D possibly TRBD1 on 5 matching bases. The CDR3 contains 14 residues. CDR1 LGHNA and CDR2 YSLEER come from the germline V gene. Trimming stripped 0 bases from V and 4 bases from J, with 7 bases between. The CDR3 protein is CASSQDTGYNEQFF. The DNA of the CDR3 is TGCGCCAGCAGCCAAGATACAGGATACAATGAGCAGTTCTTC.

The chain couples TRBV25-1 to TRBJ1-2; 7 positions match TRBD1. Per the germline V gene, CDR1 is MGHDK and CDR2 is SYGVNS. This CDR3 region has 14 residues. V lost 6 bases, J lost 8 bases, and 12 bases stayed unmatched. The CDR3 spells CASSQQGTFRGYTF. The DNA of the CDR3 is TGTGCCAGCAGCCAACAGGGGACGTTCCGGGGCTACACCTTC.